These 27 T cell receptor beta chains originate from one sample sequenced in a study of T cell repertoires in cytomegalovirus infection. TCRdb re-derived calls from the reads in MiXCR, one entry per CDR3 protein. Altogether almost 550,000 distinct CDR3 sequences are present, 15% to 20% being singletons, with the ten largest covering roughly a quarter. Sequences were obtained from CD8+ T cells from PBMCs. The receptors shown here come from a human donor in good health (CMV status not recorded). Some clones in this sample may be carry-over from other donors' samples.

On this clonotype itself: One base away lies a much larger clone, so this may be a sequencing read error. Lacking the conserved final phenylalanine or tryptophan, this CDR3 likely reflects a read error. V is TRBV28 and J is TRBJ2-7; 13 nucleotides align to TRBD2. Germline V lookup: CDR1 MDHEN, CDR2 SYDVKM. CDR3 length equals 17 residues. With V trimmed by 2 bases and J by 2 bases, 6 bases remained unmatched. The CDR3 loop reads CASSLQGLAGDPYEQYL. DNA of the CDR3: TGTGCCAGCAGTTTACAAGGACTAGCGGGAGACCCCTACGAGCAGTACTTA.

This clonotype was seen a few times. The rearrangement joins TRBV12-3 or TRBV12-4 to TRBJ2-7, with D possibly being TRBD2 (5 bases). The CDR3 is 14 residues long. V lost 5 bases to trimming and J lost 2 bases, with 13 bases between them. As DNA, the CDR3 is TGTGCCAGCAGTCTCTCCGGGATCACCTACGAGCAGTACTTC. Protein sequence: CASSLSGITYEQYF.

This clonotype has a handful of counts. This chain uses TRBV5-1 with TRBJ1-1; D is possibly TRBD1 (5 bases). The germline V and J ends were trimmed by 4 bases and 0 bases, with 13 bases remaining between them. CDR1 SGHRS and CDR2 YFSETQ come from the germline V gene. This CDR3 is built from 15 residues. The CDR3, as DNA: TGCGCCAGCAGCATTTCCGGGACGGTGAACACTGAAGCTTTCTTT. Protein sequence: CASSISGTVNTEAFF.

In its sample, this clonotype was seen many times. This chain uses TRBV7-8 with TRBJ2-1; D uncertain. Between the trimmed V and J ends, which lost 0 bases and 3 bases, there was a span of 12 bases. The CDR3 is 16 amino acids. Germline V gene lookup returns CDR1 SGHVS and CDR2 FQNEAQ. The CDR3 DNA reads as TGTGCCAGCAGCTTAGCTTCAGGCAGATACTACAATGAGCAGTTCTTC. Protein: CASSLASGRYYNEQFF.

The chain combines TRBV3-1 with TRBJ2-3; 9 nucleotides line up with TRBD1. The ends lost 4 bases at V and 4 bases at J; junction bases unmatched: 6. CDR3 size: 15 residues. Germline CDR1 LGHDT, CDR2 YNNKEL (reference sequence). The CDR3 DNA is TGTGCCAGCAGCCCAACAGGGGGCCGGGCAGATACGCAGTATTTT. Residues: CASSPTGGRADTQYF.

This clonotype has a count of ten or more. The chain joins TRBV7-8 to TRBJ1-2; D not certain. V lost 0 bases and J 5 bases, leaving 10 bases between the germline ends. Germline lookup yields CDR1 SGHVS and CDR2 FQNEAQ. CDR3 length equals 14 residues. Written as DNA, the CDR3 is TGTGCCAGCAGCTTAGCCGGTGGACTTTATGGCTACACCTTC. Its translation is CASSLAGGLYGYTF.

This clonotype was recorded at least ten times. The chain employs TRBV12-3 or TRBV12-4 and TRBJ2-2; 9 bases line up with TRBD1. Germline trimming cut 5 bases from V and 4 bases from J; bases unmatched to any gene: 11. CDR3 size: 17 residues. The CDR3 loop reads CASSPRPGTGTTGELFF. The CDR3 bases are TGTGCCAGCAGTCCTCGTCCCGGGACAGGGACCACCGGGGAGCTGTTTTTT.

The chain carries TRBV27 and TRBJ2-1; 9 bases map to TRBD2. Germline V gene lookup returns CDR1 MNHEY and CDR2 SMNVEV (reference sequence). Trimming took 3 bases from V and 4 from J; bases not matched to a gene: 7. The CDR3 consists of 16 residues. CDR3 sequence: CASSFLLAGNYNEQFF. The CDR3 DNA is TGTGCCAGCAGTTTCCTACTAGCGGGTAATTACAATGAGCAGTTCTTC.

The CDR3 loop is CASRLGQGDEQYF. In DNA, the CDR3 is TGTGCCAGCAGACTGGGACAGGGGGACGAGCAGTACTTC. The chain has TRBV6-6 and TRBJ2-7, with 11 bases fitting TRBD1. Germline loops: CDR1 MNHNY, CDR2 SVGAGI (reference sequence). The CDR3 contains 13 residues. Unmatched junction bases numbered 3, after V lost 6 bases and J lost 5 bases.

This clonotype has only a few counts. V gene TRBV29-1 combines with J gene TRBJ1-2; D might be TRBD1 (5 bases). The CDR3 extends over 12 amino acids. Trimming shortened V by 4 bases and J by 8 bases, and 14 bases separated the two germline ends. The V gene's germline CDR1 is SQVTM and CDR2 ANQGSEA. This CDR3 is CSVGRDFTGYTF. CDR3 nucleotide sequence: TGCAGCGTTGGCAGGGACTTTACGGGCTACACCTTC.

In regard to this clonotype: A read error is possible here, since a much larger clone lies one base away. The conserved final phenylalanine or tryptophan is absent from the CDR3, which likely points to a read error. CDR3 residues: CASTLTGTGGNEQYL. DNA of the CDR3: TGTGCCAGCACTTTGACCGGGACAGGGGGCAACGAGCAGTACTTA. J is TRBJ2-7 and V is TRBV7-4; TRBD1 matches 12 bases. This CDR3 is 15 amino acids long. The trim removed 7 bases at V and 5 bases at J, leaving 9 bases unmatched. CDR1 is SGHVT and CDR2 is SQSDAQ in the germline V gene.

This clonotype was seen more than once but under ten times. The rearrangement joins TRBV19 to TRBJ1-5; 8 bases fit TRBD1. J gave up 5 bases and V 6 bases, and 12 bases lay outside the gene matches. The CDR3 consists of 16 residues. Per the germline V gene, CDR1 is LNHDA and CDR2 is SQIVND (reference sequence). Here the CDR3 reads CASRLIKDRGDQPQHF. CDR3 DNA sequence: TGTGCCAGTAGGCTTATTAAAGACAGGGGTGATCAGCCCCAGCATTTT. Full variable domain (rest looked up from reference TRBV19 and TRBJ1-5): DGGITQSPKYLFRKEGQNVTLSCEQNLNHDAMYWYRQDPGQGLRLIYYSQIVNDFQKGDIAEGYSVSREKKESFPLTVTSAQKNPTAFYLCASRLIKDRGDQPQHFGDGTRLSIL.

The chain combines TRBV27 with TRBJ1-2, with D uncertain. The CDR3 covers 15 residues. Trimming took 2 bases from V and 4 from J, leaving 14 bases between them. The germline V gene encodes CDR1 MNHEY and CDR2 SMNVEV (reference sequence). The DNA for the CDR3 is TGTGCCAGCAGTTTAGGTCGCATTCCATCCTATGGCTACACCTTC. Its translation is CASSLGRIPSYGYTF.

V and J are TRBV14 and TRBJ2-3; 7 nucleotides line up with TRBD1. Germline lookup yields CDR1 SGHDN and CDR2 FVKESK. The CDR3 consists of 15 residues. Trimming at V came to 5 bases and at J to 3 bases, leaving 8 bases not matched to a gene. DNA of the CDR3: TGTGCCAGCAGCTCTGACAGGGTGGGAACAGATACGCAGTATTTT. It is translated as CASSSDRVGTDTQYF.

This clonotype was picked up a small number of times. V gene TRBV25-1 combines with J gene TRBJ2-2; no clear D. Germline CDR1 is MGHDK and CDR2 is SYGVNS. Trimming cost V 3 bases and J 6 bases, with 8 bases left between them. CDR3 length equals 13 residues. CDR3 sequence (DNA): TGTGCCAGCAGTGATGTAGCTGCCGGGGAGCTGTTTTTT. It yields the protein CASSDVAAGELFF.

This clonotype was detected ten times or more. The chain's CDR3 is CASSSQWLAGPGADTQYF. In nucleotides, the CDR3 is TGTGCCAGCAGCTCCCAGTGGCTAGCGGGACCCGGGGCAGATACGCAGTATTTT. V gene TRBV7-6 combines with J gene TRBJ2-3; 9 positions match TRBD2. The CDR3 loop spans 18 amino acids. Germline CDR1 reads SGHVS; CDR2 reads FNYEAQ. The V segment lost 4 bases and the J segment 4 bases; nucleotides outside the gene matches: 15.

This clonotype has more than one count but fewer than ten. The gene calls are TRBV6-6 and TRBJ2-2; perhaps D is TRBD1 or TRBD2 (5 bases each). Trimming shortened V by 8 bases and J by 1 base, and 14 bases separated the two germline ends. Germline V gene lookup returns CDR1 MNHNY and CDR2 SVGAGI (reference sequence). The length of the CDR3 is 15 residues. The chain's CDR3 is CASGSGPMNTGELFF. CDR3 coding DNA: TGTGCCAGCGGTTCGGGACCGATGAACACCGGGGAGCTGTTTTTT.

Notes on this clonotype: A read error may be the cause here, since a much bigger clone is one base away. V is TRBV28 and J is TRBJ1-1; tentative D call: TRBD1 (5 bases). Per germline, CDR1 MDHEN and CDR2 SYDVKM. Trimming removed 6 bases at V and 3 bases at J, with 11 bases between. The CDR3 is made up of 13 amino acids. CDR3 sequence (DNA): TGTGCCAGCAGCTCCTTGGGGGACACTGAAGCTTTCTTT. As protein: CASSSLGDTEAFF.

This clonotype has just a few counts. CDR3 nucleotides: TGTGCCAGTAGTCCCCGGGAGGGCCTCGGGGAGCTGTTTTTT. This translates into CASSPREGLGELFF. The chain combines TRBV19 with TRBJ2-2, with TRBD2 matching over 8 bases. There are 14 residues in the CDR3. From germline, CDR1 is LNHDA and CDR2 SQIVND (reference sequence). The J segment lost 7 bases and the V segment lost 5 bases, leaving 6 bases of the junction unmatched.

This chain uses TRBV6-6 with TRBJ2-1, with 7 bases that match TRBD2. CDR1 MNHNY and CDR2 SVGAGI come from the germline V gene (reference sequence). The CDR3 is 16 amino acids. The CDR3 region is CASGAYRVAPYNEQFF. The CDR3 nucleotides read TGTGCAAGCGGGGCCTATCGGGTGGCTCCCTACAATGAGCAGTTCTTC.

In its sample, this clonotype was seen a few times. This chain links TRBV20-1 with TRBJ2-7, with D perhaps TRBD1 or TRBD2 (5 bases each). V was trimmed by 6 bases and J by 1 base, leaving 10 bases between them. Germline assignment: CDR1 DFQATT and CDR2 SNEGSKA (reference sequence). This CDR3 region has 12 residues. The CDR3 reads CSAWDRSYEQYF. CDR3 in DNA: TGCAGTGCCTGGGACCGTTCCTACGAGCAGTACTTC.

Of note for this clonotype: Possible read error: a much larger clone is one base away. The chain recombines TRBV14 with TRBJ2-2; the match to TRBD1 covers 8 bases. Germline lookup yields CDR1 SGHDN and CDR2 FVKESK. V shed 2 bases, J shed 5 bases, and the junction held 7 bases outside the gene matches. The CDR3 totals 16 residues. The CDR3 bases are TGTGCCAGCAGCCAACGCATGGGACAGGATACCGGGGAGCTGTTTTTT. Residues: CASSQRMGQDTGELFF.

This clonotype was counted many times. The chain has TRBV7-9 and TRBJ2-1, with D hard to call. In germline, CDR1 is SEHNR, CDR2 FQNEAQ (reference sequence). V lost 2 bases, J lost 5 bases, and 13 bases lay in between. This CDR3 has 15 amino acids. In DNA form, the CDR3 reads TGTGCCAGCAGCTTATCGGTCGGGTTGGACAATGAGCAGTTCTTC. Translation: CASSLSVGLDNEQFF. The full variable domain, completed using reference TRBV7-9 and TRBJ2-1, is DTGVSQNPRHKITKRGQNVTFRCDPISEHNRLYWYRQTLGQGPEFLTYFQNEAQLEKSRLLSDRFSAERPKGSFSTLEIQRTEQGDSAMYLCASSLSVGLDNEQFFGPGTRLTVL.

On this clonotype itself: The junction does not match germline at one end; this may be a read error. The chain uses TRBV2 and TRBJ1-1; D remains ambiguous. The CDR3 covers 15 residues. Germline CDR1 and CDR2: SNHLY and FYNNEI. CDR3 amino acids: CASSERGWDGTEALF. CDR3 nucleotides: TGTGCCAGCAGTGAACGGGGTTGGGATGGCACTGAAGCTTTATTT.

This chain links TRBV27 with TRBJ1-2; 7 nucleotides match TRBD1. The CDR3 has 13 amino acids. Germline V gene data show CDR1 as MNHEY and CDR2 as SMNVEV (reference sequence). V lost 3 bases to trimming and J lost 6 bases; unmatched junction nucleotides: 4. This CDR3 is CASSFLGGDGYTF. In nucleotides, the CDR3 is TGTGCCAGCAGTTTCTTAGGGGGCGATGGCTACACCTTC.

The V gene is TRBV9, the J gene TRBJ2-3; D is uncertain. This CDR3 has 15 residues. V gave up 3 bases and J gave up 2 bases, with 13 bases separating them. CDR1 is SGDLS, CDR2 YYNGEE, per germline. CDR3: CASSDQTGNTDTQYF. CDR3 in DNA: TGTGCCAGCAGCGACCAGACTGGGAACACAGATACGCAGTATTTT.

This clonotype was observed a few times. J is TRBJ2-7 and V is TRBV9; D unclear. V lost 7 bases and J lost 1, with 12 bases in between. Germline V gene sequence: CDR1 SGDLS, CDR2 YYNGEE. The CDR3 has 13 amino acids. CDR3 DNA: TGTGCCAGCGGCAGGACCCCTTCCTACGAGCAGTACTTC. It yields the protein CASGRTPSYEQYF.